Listed below are T cell receptor beta chains from one sample, sequenced in a study of lymphopenia after photon versus proton radiotherapy. Produced via immunoSEQ multiplex PCR; TCRdb's table is partial and in-frame only. Of about 65,000 clones in the sample, approximately 87% were seen once. Sequencing was performed on peripheral blood, taken from a patient treated with proton-based radiotherapy. These receptor sequences come from a man at least 80 years old with esophageal cancer. Both conserved end residues are part of each CDR3. The order of the fields is J gene, V gene, clone size, D gene, CDR3 DNA, CDR3 protein. A D gene is named only where the DNA matches it firmly. The listing skips clone size in some rows; elsewhere it reads once, few, many or a size class.

j_call: TRBJ2-2; v_call: TRBV27; clone_size: once; d_call: TRBD2; cdr3_nt: TGTGCCAGCAGTTCCAAGTTACTAGCGGGACCCGGGGAGCTGTTTTTT; cdr3_aa: CASSSKLLAGPGELFF
j_call: TRBJ1-2; v_call: TRBV18; clone_size: NA; d_call: TRBD1; cdr3_nt: TGTGCCAGCTCAACGGGACAGCCTCTGGGCTATGGCTACACCTTC; cdr3_aa: CASSTGQPLGYGYTF
j_call: TRBJ2-3; v_call: TRBV5-5; clone_size: NA; d_call: TRBD2; cdr3_nt: TGTGCCAGCAGCACCCGGACTAGCGGGAGGGCCAAGGCAGATACGCAGTATTTT; cdr3_aa: CASSTRTSGRAKADTQYF
j_call: TRBJ1-1; v_call: TRBV6-4; clone_size: once; d_call: NA; cdr3_nt: TGTGCCAGCAGCCGGGAATTAAACACTGAAGCTTTCTTT; cdr3_aa: CASSRELNTEAFF
j_call: TRBJ2-2; v_call: TRBV29-1; clone_size: NA; d_call: TRBD1; cdr3_nt: TGCAGCGCTATCGACAGGGTGGGCACCGGGGAGCTGTTTTTT; cdr3_aa: CSAIDRVGTGELFF
j_call: TRBJ1-2; v_call: TRBV5-1; clone_size: NA; d_call: NA; cdr3_nt: TGCGCCAGCACCTGGGGGGGAGCTAACTATGGCTACACCTTC; cdr3_aa: CASTWGGANYGYTF
j_call: TRBJ2-5; v_call: TRBV6-1; clone_size: NA; d_call: NA; cdr3_nt: TGTGCCAGCAGCGCAGCAGGGGACCAAGAGACCCAGTACTTC; cdr3_aa: CASSAAGDQETQYF
j_call: TRBJ2-7; v_call: TRBV20-1; clone_size: NA; d_call: NA; cdr3_nt: TGCAGTGCTAGTCAGCAGGGAGGGCAGTACTTC; cdr3_aa: CSASQQGGQYF
j_call: TRBJ1-2; v_call: TRBV4-2; clone_size: NA; d_call: NA; cdr3_nt: TGTGCCAGCAGCCAAGATGGGGCTGCAGCGCACCTATATGGCTACACCTTC; cdr3_aa: CASSQDGAAAHLYGYTF
j_call: TRBJ2-5; v_call: TRBV10-1; clone_size: NA; d_call: TRBD2; cdr3_nt: TGCGCCAGCAGCTCCGGACTAGCGGGAGATGAGACCCAGTACTTC; cdr3_aa: CASSSGLAGDETQYF
j_call: TRBJ2-2; v_call: TRBV5-1; clone_size: NA; d_call: NA; cdr3_nt: TGCGCCAGCAGTACAGGGATTAACACCGGGGAGCTGTTTTTT; cdr3_aa: CASSTGINTGELFF